This paragraph covers one TCR beta chain sequence. This entry belongs to a study of blood T cells in healthy people across ages. The authors ran a second PCR of roughly 6 to 12 cycles using a sample-barcoded 5' primer and a J-beta primer mix. TCRdb fed the 5' RACE reads into MiXCR, producing one record per CDR3 protein. Counted here are 350,000 to 450,000 distinct CDR3 sequences, 45% to 65% occurring once; the ten biggest clones make up around 49%. Germline loops: CDR1 SGHTA, CDR2 FQGNSA. V was shortened by 5 bases and J by 4 bases, with 15 bases between the two germline ends. There are 15 residues in the CDR3.

Sequenced input: blood. This TCR was sampled from a man between 60 and 75 years old in good health. The gene calls are TRBV7-2 and TRBJ2-1, with D unresolved. DNA for the CDR3: TGTGCCAGCAGCGTAGATCGATCATCATACAATGAGCAGTTCTTC. This encodes CASSVDRSSYNEQFF.